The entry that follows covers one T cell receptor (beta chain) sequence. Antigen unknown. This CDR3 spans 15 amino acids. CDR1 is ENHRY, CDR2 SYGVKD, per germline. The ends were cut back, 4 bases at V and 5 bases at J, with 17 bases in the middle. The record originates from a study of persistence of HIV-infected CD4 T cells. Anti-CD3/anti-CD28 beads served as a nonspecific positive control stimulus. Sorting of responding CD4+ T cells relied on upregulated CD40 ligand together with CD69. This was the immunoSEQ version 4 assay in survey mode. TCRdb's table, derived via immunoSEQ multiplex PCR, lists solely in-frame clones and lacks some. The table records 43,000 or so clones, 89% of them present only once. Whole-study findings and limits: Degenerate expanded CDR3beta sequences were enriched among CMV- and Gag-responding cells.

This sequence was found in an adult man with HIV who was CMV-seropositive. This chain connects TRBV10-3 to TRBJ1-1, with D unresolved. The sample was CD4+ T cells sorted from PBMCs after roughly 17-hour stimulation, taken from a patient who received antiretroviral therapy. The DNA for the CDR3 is TGTGCCATCAGTGCCGGAGGAAGTACGGCGACTGAAGCTTTCTTT. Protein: CAISAGGSTATEAFF.